Sequencing of this T cell receptor (beta chain) was carried out in a study of blood T cell repertoires in COVID-19. This CDR3 contains 14 residues. V shed 4 bases and J 4 bases; nucleotides not matched to a gene: 5. Germline CDR1 SGHRS, CDR2 YFSETQ. This clone was detected only once. Measured with immunoSEQ multiplex PCR; TCRdb has only the in-frame clones, and not every one. The sample has 150,000 to 200,000 clones; roughly nine tenths are singletons. The TCR originated in a man aged 60-69 years with active or convalescent COVID-19. V and J are TRBV5-1 and TRBJ1-2; 9 bases agree with TRBD1. The sample comprised peripheral blood. CDR3 loop: CASSAGTGRYGYTF. In DNA form, the CDR3 reads TGCGCCAGCAGCGCCGGGACAGGGCGCTATGGCTACACCTTC. Filled out from reference TRBV5-1 and TRBJ1-2, the complete variable domain reads KAGVTQTPRYLIKTRGQQVTLSCSPISGHRSVSWYQQTPGQGLQFLFEYFSETQRNKGNFPGRFSGRQFSNSRSEMNVSTLELGDSALYLCASSAGTGRYGYTFGSGTRLTVV.